The sequence of this T cell receptor beta chain was determined in a study of blood T cell repertoires in COVID-19. The overall study: Specimens from acute and convalescent COVID-19 originated in the United States, Italy and Spain.

This clone was seen a few times. In the study's own analysis: Reference gene primer amplification gave estimated nucleated cell counts. Sequenced by immunoSEQ multiplex PCR; TCRdb stores in-frame clones only, minus some. V and J calls and clone size are copied from that table; D and trimming were computed from the DNA. The repertoire holds around 140,000 clones, almost 85% seen once, with over 12% in the top ten. This CDR3 region has 14 residues. Germline V gene data show CDR1 as SGHAT and CDR2 as FQNNGV. Losses at the gene ends were 7 bases for V and 7 bases for J; bases not matched to a gene: 11. The receptor was derived from a human donor with acute or convalescent COVID-19. The donor label of this sample is uncertain. This chain joins TRBV11-2 and TRBJ1-1; 8 bases are a match to TRBD1. Sequencing used peripheral blood. Here the CDR3 DNA reads TGTGCCAGCACCCGGAGTCAGGGGGCGAGTGAAGCTTTCTTT. Encoded protein: CASTRSQGASEAFF.